Below, one T cell receptor beta chain is given with its context. These data originate in a study of cytomegalovirus exposure and HLA in healthy donors. The primer mix had 60 Vbeta and 13 Jbeta primers. TCRdb's copy holds only in-frame clones and misses some; the assay was immunoSEQ multiplex PCR. The data show about 140,000 clones, around four fifths seen once. The CDR3 spans 13 residues. Per the germline V gene, CDR1 is SGHNT and CDR2 is YYREEE (reference sequence). The V gene end was trimmed by 4 bases and the J gene end by 7 bases; junction bases not matched to a gene: 5. The receptor was derived from a male donor in good health and CMV-seronegative. Sequenced input: PBMCs. This chain uses TRBV5-4 with TRBJ2-1, with TRBD1 identical over 7 bases. DNA for the CDR3: TGTGCCAGCAGCCCACAGGGACAGAATGAGCAGTTCTTC. Its translation: CASSPQGQNEQFF.